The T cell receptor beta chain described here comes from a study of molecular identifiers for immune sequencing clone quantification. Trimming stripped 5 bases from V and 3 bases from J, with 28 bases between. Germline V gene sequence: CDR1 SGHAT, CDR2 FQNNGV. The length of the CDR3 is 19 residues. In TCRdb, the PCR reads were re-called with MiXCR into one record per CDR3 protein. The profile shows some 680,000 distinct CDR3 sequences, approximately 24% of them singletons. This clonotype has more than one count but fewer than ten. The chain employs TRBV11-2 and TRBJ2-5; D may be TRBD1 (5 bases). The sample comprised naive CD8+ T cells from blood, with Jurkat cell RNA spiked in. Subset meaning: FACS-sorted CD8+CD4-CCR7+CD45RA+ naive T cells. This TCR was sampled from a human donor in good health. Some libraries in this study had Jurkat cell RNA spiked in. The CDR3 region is CASSDKTDTVRFWEETQYF. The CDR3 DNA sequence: TGTGCCAGCAGCGACAAAACGGACACCGTCCGGTTTTGGGAAGAGACCCAGTACTTC.